The clone carrying this T cell receptor beta chain has just one count. Germline V gene lookup returns CDR1 SGHNT and CDR2 YENEEA. Trimming took off 5 bases at V and 6 bases at J, with 17 bases between the two ends. The CDR3 totals 15 residues. The data were taken from a study of ipilimumab plus nivolumab after autologous stem cell transplantation. Libraries were prepared by immunoSEQ multiplex PCR; TCRdb keeps only in-frame clonotypes and omits some of them. The sample has approximately 17,000 clones; approximately 71% are singletons. This receptor was obtained from a male donor with diffuse large B-cell lymphoma. Sequenced material: PBMCs, taken in a trial of ipilimumab plus nivolumab as post-transplant consolidation. The V and J genes are TRBV11-3 and TRBJ2-1; D unresolved. The CDR3 is CASSPKVGALNEQFF. CDR3 sequence (DNA): TGTGCCAGCAGCCCTAAAGTTGGAGCCCTCAATGAGCAGTTCTTC. The entire variable domain, with the rest obtained from reference TRBV11-3 and TRBJ2-1, is as follows: EAGVVQSPRYKIIEKKQPVAFWCNPISGHNTLYWYLQNLGQGPELLIRYENEEAVDDSQLPKDRFSAERLKGVDSTLKIQPAELGDSAVYLCASSPKVGALNEQFFGPGTRLTVL.